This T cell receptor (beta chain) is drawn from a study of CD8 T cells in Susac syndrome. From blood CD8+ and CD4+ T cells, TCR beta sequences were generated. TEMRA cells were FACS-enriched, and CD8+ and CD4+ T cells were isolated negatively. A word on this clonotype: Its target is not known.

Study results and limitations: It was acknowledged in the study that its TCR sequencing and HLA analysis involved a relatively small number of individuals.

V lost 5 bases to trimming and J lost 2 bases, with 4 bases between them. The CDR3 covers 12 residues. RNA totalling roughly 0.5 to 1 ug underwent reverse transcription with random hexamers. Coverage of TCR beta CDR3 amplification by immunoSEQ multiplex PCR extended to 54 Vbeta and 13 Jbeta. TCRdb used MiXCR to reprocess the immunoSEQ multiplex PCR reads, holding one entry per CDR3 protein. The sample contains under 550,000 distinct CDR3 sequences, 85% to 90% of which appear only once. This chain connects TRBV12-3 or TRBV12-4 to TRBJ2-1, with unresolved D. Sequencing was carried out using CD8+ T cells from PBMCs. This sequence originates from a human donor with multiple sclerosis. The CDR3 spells CASSDTYNEQFF. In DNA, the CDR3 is TGTGCCAGCAGTGACACCTACAATGAGCAGTTCTTC.